These T cell receptor beta chains were read from a single sample in a study of blood T cells in healthy people across ages. TCRdb recomputed calls from the 5' RACE reads with MiXCR, one row per CDR3 protein. The sample shows around 970,000 distinct CDR3 sequences, roughly 50% of them seen only once. The sequenced material came from blood. The receptors stem from a woman aged 60 to 75 in good health. The CDR3 runs from the conserved cysteine through the conserved F or W. The order of the fields is J gene, V gene, D gene, clone size, CDR3 DNA, CDR3 protein. The D gene is left open where the match is weak. Size is omitted from some rows. Given values are once, few, many or a class for expanded clones.

j_call: TRBJ2-1; v_call: TRBV6-2/TRBV6-3; d_call: TRBD2; clone_size: few; cdr3_nt: TGTGCCAGCAGTTCCCAGCGGGAGGGCCTGAGGGGCAATGAGCAGTTCTTC; cdr3_aa: CASSSQREGLRGNEQFF
j_call: TRBJ2-1; v_call: TRBV4-2; d_call: TRBD2; clone_size: .; cdr3_nt: TGTGCCAGCAGCCAATTCTCCGGGACTAGCGGATACAATGAGCAGTTCTTC; cdr3_aa: CASSQFSGTSGYNEQFF
j_call: TRBJ2-3; v_call: TRBV24-1; d_call: TRBD2; clone_size: few; cdr3_nt: TGTGCCACCACTCGGGGGGGGCCCACAGATACGCAGTATTTT; cdr3_aa: CATTRGGPTDTQYF
j_call: TRBJ1-5; v_call: TRBV6-2/TRBV6-3; d_call: .; clone_size: .; cdr3_nt: TGTGCCAGCAGTCTTCCGGGGAAGCCCCAGCATTTT; cdr3_aa: CASSLPGKPQHF
j_call: TRBJ1-5; v_call: TRBV6-5; d_call: .; clone_size: .; cdr3_nt: TGTGCCAGCAGTTTAGAAGGCGGATCCAGGCCCCAGCATTTT; cdr3_aa: CASSLEGGSRPQHF
j_call: TRBJ1-1; v_call: TRBV27; d_call: .; clone_size: .; cdr3_nt: TGTGCCAGCAGTCCCTTCAACATACTCACTGAAGCTTTCTTT; cdr3_aa: CASSPFNILTEAFF
j_call: TRBJ2-3; v_call: TRBV20-1; d_call: .; clone_size: .; cdr3_nt: TGCAGTGCTATAGTGGATACGCAGTATTTT; cdr3_aa: CSAIVDTQYF
j_call: TRBJ2-5; v_call: TRBV4-2; d_call: TRBD2; clone_size: .; cdr3_nt: TGTGCCAGCAGCCAAGTCTGGACTAGCGGGGGACAAGAGACCCAGTACTTC; cdr3_aa: CASSQVWTSGGQETQYF
j_call: TRBJ2-7; v_call: TRBV20-1; d_call: .; clone_size: .; cdr3_nt: TGCAGTGCTAGAGCAAGTATCGGGCTCCTCTCCTACGAGCAGTACTTC; cdr3_aa: CSARASIGLLSYEQYF
j_call: TRBJ2-2; v_call: TRBV4-2; d_call: .; clone_size: .; cdr3_nt: TGTGCCAGCAGCCAACTCGGGCCGGCCCCGAACACCGGGGAGCTGTTTTTT; cdr3_aa: CASSQLGPAPNTGELFF
j_call: TRBJ2-3; v_call: TRBV29-1; d_call: TRBD2; clone_size: .; cdr3_nt: TGCAGCGTCGAAACTGGCGGGAGTGGAGATACGCAGTATTTT; cdr3_aa: CSVETGGSGDTQYF
j_call: TRBJ2-5; v_call: TRBV25-1; d_call: .; clone_size: many; cdr3_nt: TGTGCCAGCAGCCAATTTAGGCAAGAGACCCAGTACTTC; cdr3_aa: CASSQFRQETQYF
j_call: TRBJ1-2; v_call: TRBV14; d_call: .; clone_size: .; cdr3_nt: TGTGCCAGCAGCCAAGGGCACAGCAACTATGGCTACACCTTC; cdr3_aa: CASSQGHSNYGYTF
j_call: TRBJ2-3; v_call: TRBV7-9; d_call: .; clone_size: few; cdr3_nt: TGTGCCAGCAGCCTACTCATTGACTCCATACAGGATACGCAGTATTTT; cdr3_aa: CASSLLIDSIQDTQYF
j_call: TRBJ2-7; v_call: TRBV20-1; d_call: .; clone_size: .; cdr3_nt: TGCAGTGCCTCGTCCAGGGTTGAGTCTTACGAGCAGTACTTC; cdr3_aa: CSASSRVESYEQYF
j_call: TRBJ1-1; v_call: TRBV5-1; d_call: .; clone_size: once; cdr3_nt: TGCGCCAGCAGCCGGGGACAAGAGGGAACTGAAGCTTTCTTT; cdr3_aa: CASSRGQEGTEAFF
j_call: TRBJ2-1; v_call: TRBV12-3/TRBV12-4; d_call: TRBD2; clone_size: .; cdr3_nt: TGTGCCAGCAGTTCCCGTGATAGCGGGAGCCCTAGGTCCTACAATGAGCAGTTCTTC; cdr3_aa: CASSSRDSGSPRSYNEQFF
j_call: TRBJ2-1; v_call: TRBV18; d_call: .; clone_size: few; cdr3_nt: TGTGCCAGCTATGGCGACCGGGGGACCCACAATGAGCAGTTCTTC; cdr3_aa: CASYGDRGTHNEQFF
j_call: TRBJ2-5; v_call: TRBV25-1; d_call: TRBD2; clone_size: .; cdr3_nt: TGTGCCAGCAGTAGCCTAGCGGGAGGATCGGGGACCCAGTACTTC; cdr3_aa: CASSSLAGGSGTQYF
j_call: TRBJ1-5; v_call: TRBV7-8; d_call: .; clone_size: .; cdr3_nt: TGTGCCAGCAGCCAAACCCCCAATAGCAATCAGCCCCAGCATTTT; cdr3_aa: CASSQTPNSNQPQHF
j_call: TRBJ2-1; v_call: TRBV11-2; d_call: TRBD2; clone_size: .; cdr3_nt: TGTGCCAGCAGCTTTCAGCGCGGGAGCAATGAACAGTTCTTC; cdr3_aa: CASSFQRGSNEQFF
j_call: TRBJ2-1; v_call: TRBV20-1; d_call: TRBD2; clone_size: .; cdr3_nt: TGCAGTGCAAACTTCCTAGCGGGAGTCTACAGTGAGCAGTTCTTC; cdr3_aa: CSANFLAGVYSEQFF
j_call: TRBJ1-6; v_call: TRBV3-1; d_call: .; clone_size: .; cdr3_nt: TGTGCCAGCAGCCCGGGACATCTTAATTCACCCCTCCACTTT; cdr3_aa: CASSPGHLNSPLHF
j_call: TRBJ2-1; v_call: TRBV18; d_call: .; clone_size: .; cdr3_nt: TGTGCCAGCTCACCGCGGACTGTGAGCTCCTACAATGAGCAGTTCTTC; cdr3_aa: CASSPRTVSSYNEQFF